This entry features one TCR beta chain sequence. CDR1 and CDR2 from the germline V gene are SQVTM and ANQGSEA. The V and J ends lost 4 bases and 6 bases, in that order; junction bases with no gene match: 12. This CDR3 contains 14 residues. These data originate in a study of cytomegalovirus exposure and HLA in healthy donors. Both 60 Vbeta primers and 13 Jbeta primers went into the PCR. Produced via immunoSEQ multiplex PCR; TCRdb's table is partial and in-frame only. The data contain fewer than 180,000 clones, 79% of them seen just once; the ten biggest clones take up roughly 6%. Each of the donors was a healthy bone marrow donor.

Sequences were obtained from PBMCs. V gene TRBV29-1 combines with J gene TRBJ2-7, with 7 bases that match TRBD1. The sequence came from a man aged 45-60 years in good health and CMV-seropositive. CDR3 in amino acids: CSVGGRGSGGEQYF. The DNA of the CDR3 is TGCAGCGTTGGTGGGCGCGGATCAGGGGGCGAGCAGTACTTC.